Below are 9 T cell receptor beta chains sequenced from a single sample in a study of T cell clonotyping in hematopoietic cell transplantation. The assay was immunoSEQ multiplex PCR, and TCRdb's table has in-frame clones only and misses some. This table holds fewer than 2,000 clones, 85% to 95% found once. The starting material was peripheral blood mononuclear cells, obtained 30 days after allogeneic stem cell transplant. The source is a female patient aged 50 to 60 who had an allogeneic stem cell transplant from a related donor, so the T cells may come from the graft donor. Some clones in this sample may be carry-over from other donors' samples.

The chain links TRBV11-2 to TRBJ2-7; D perhaps matches TRBD1 (5 bases). The CDR3 has 14 amino acids. Trimming cost V 5 bases and J 2 bases, with 13 bases left between them. CDR1 SGHAT and CDR2 FQNNGV come from the germline V gene. CDR3 residues: CASSQTGSPYEQYF. The CDR3 nucleotides are TGTGCCAGCAGCCAAACAGGCTCCCCCTACGAGCAGTACTTC. The whole variable domain, filled in from reference TRBV11-2 and TRBJ2-7, reads EAGVAQSPRYKIIEKRQSVAFWCNPISGHATLYWYQQILGQGPKLLIQFQNNGVVDDSQLPKDRFSAERLKGVDSTLKIQPAKLEDSAVYLCASSQTGSPYEQYFGPGTRLTVT.

The chain recombines TRBV29-1 with TRBJ1-1; D remains unclear. Germline V gene lookup returns CDR1 SQVTM and CDR2 ANQGSEA. The V end was cut by 8 bases, the J end by 5 bases, with 12 bases between. There are 11 residues in the CDR3. The DNA of the CDR3 is TGCAGCTCAAGCTTCGGTACTGAAGCTTTCTTT. This sequence encodes CSSSFGTEAFF. The full variable domain, rest sourced from reference TRBV29-1 and TRBJ1-1, is SAVISQKPSRDICQRGTSLTIQCQVDSQVTMMFWYRQQPGQSLTLIATANQGSEATYESGFVIDKFPISRPNLTFSTLTVSNMSPEDSSIYLCSSSFGTEAFFGQGTRLTVV.

The V and J genes are TRBV5-8 and TRBJ1-5; TRBD1 is a possible D gene (6 bases). Germline V gene data show CDR1 as SGHTS and CDR2 as YDEGEE. The CDR3 is 18 residues long. V lost 0 bases to trimming and J lost 1 base, with 17 bases between them. The DNA for the CDR3 is TGTGCCAGCAGCTTGGACCCGTTCGGGGGGCTAAGCAATCAGCCCCAGCATTTT. Translation gives CASSLDPFGGLSNQPQHF.

V gene TRBV27 combines with J gene TRBJ1-3, with D perhaps TRBD1 (5 bases). This CDR3 contains 15 residues. The V end was cut by 2 bases, the J end by 8 bases, with 16 bases between. Per germline, CDR1 MNHEY and CDR2 SMNVEV (reference sequence). CDR3 sequence: CASSLKGQGGYTIYF. In DNA, the CDR3 is TGTGCCAGCAGTTTAAAGGGCCAGGGCGGGTACACCATATATTTT.

By sample share, this clone is large (0.1 to 1%). The V and J genes are TRBV27 and TRBJ2-7; D call uncertain. Germline V CDR1 and CDR2: MNHEY, SMNVEV (reference sequence). Deletions cut 4 bases from V and 4 bases from J, with 8 bases between. The CDR3 is made up of 12 amino acids. CDR3 coding DNA: TGTGCCAGCAGTTCGGTAGGGTACGAGCAGTACTTC. The encoded protein is CASSSVGYEQYF.

The CDR3 sequence is CASSHGGGNEQFF. The CDR3 region has the DNA TGTGCCAGCAGCCACGGGGGGGGAAATGAGCAGTTCTTC. This chain connects TRBV7-6 to TRBJ2-1, with 8 nucleotides matching TRBD2. V shed 5 bases and J 7 bases; nucleotides not matched to a gene: 4. The germline CDR1 and CDR2 sequences are SGHVS and FNYEAQ. The CDR3 totals 13 residues.

The rearrangement uses TRBV28 and TRBJ1-5; 7 nucleotides align to TRBD1. This CDR3 has 15 amino acids. J was trimmed by 1 base and V by 1 base; bases with no gene match: 1. Germline-derived CDR1 and CDR2 are MDHEN and SYDVKM. CDR3 residues: CASSLYRGSNQPQHF. The CDR3 DNA is TGTGCCAGCAGTTTATACAGGGGCAGCAATCAGCCCCAGCATTTT. Together with reference TRBV28 and TRBJ1-5, the CDR3 gives the full variable domain: DVKVTQSSRYLVKRTGEKVFLECVQDMDHENMFWYRQDPGLGLRLIYFSYDVKMKEKGDIPEGYSVSREKKERFSLILESASTNQTSMYLCASSLYRGSNQPQHFGDGTRLSIL.

The CDR3: CASSIAWTGGRIGELFF. The CDR3 coding sequence is TGTGCCAGTAGTATAGCCTGGACAGGGGGTAGAATCGGGGAGCTGTTTTTT. The chain employs TRBV19 and TRBJ2-2; TRBD1 matches at 10 bases. V gave up 1 base and J gave up 7 bases; unmatched junction bases: 9. Germline values: CDR1 LNHDA, CDR2 SQIVND (reference sequence). This CDR3 region has 17 residues.

The chain employs TRBV10-1 and TRBJ1-3, with 12 bases lining up with TRBD1. CDR1 WNHNN and CDR2 SYGVQD come from the germline V gene (reference sequence). The CDR3 contains 17 residues. The V gene end was trimmed by 10 bases and the J gene end by 0 bases; junction bases not matched to a gene: 10. The CDR3 DNA reads as TGCGCCAACCGGGACAGGGGGCTCTCGAGCTCTGGAAACACCATATATTTT. Translation: CANRDRGLSSSGNTIYF.